This T cell receptor beta chain stems from a study of human T cells and chemical hapten exposure. About the research overall: During the approximately 25-week study period, patients had diphenylcyclopropenone applied to the scalp every week. The patients were mostly female; they had alopecia areata, totalis or universalis. The variation in per-sample TCR yields arose mainly from small differences in pooled library volumes.

Time point denoted: patch test 2, 6 weeks after DPC sensitization. Treatment given: therapeutic diphenylcyclopropenone sensitization with weekly scalp DPC. Alopecia patients between 18 and 70 years old and suitable for DPC were used as donors. TCRdb re-called the RACE reads through MiXCR, storing one row per CDR3 protein. Of tens of thousands of distinct CDR3 sequences in the sample, about 10% are singletons; the top ten hold less than 6.5%. The length of the CDR3 is 13 residues. V gave up 6 bases and J gave up 0 bases, with 5 bases separating them. CDR1 is MNHNS and CDR2 is SASEGT in the germline V gene.

This receptor was taken from a woman aged 45-59 years with alopecia areata. Some clones in this sample may be carry-over from other donors' samples. The rearrangement links TRBV6-1 to TRBJ2-2; D call uncertain. Specimen: whole blood, collected in connection with sensitization to the hapten diphenylcyclopropenone (DPC). This chain's CDR3 is CASRASNTGELFF. Written as DNA, the CDR3 is TGTGCCAGCAGAGCTTCGAACACCGGGGAGCTGTTTTTT.